This T cell receptor beta chain comes out of a study of spatial heterogeneity in lung cancer (dated by TCRdb to the late 2010s). Regarding the study in general: Beta-chain transcripts were consistently detected in greater numbers than alpha-chain transcripts, which likely reflects a higher abundance of beta-chain transcripts. In tumor regions, TCR transcript counts showed a strong correlation with a T cell transcriptional module score from matched bulk RNA-seq. In the raw uncorrected reads, each unique combination of TCR and UMI appeared more than ten times on average. In non-small cell lung cancer, the study made a quantitative comparison of TCR alpha and beta repertoires among multiple tumor regions, matched nontumor lung and blood. Nonsynonymous mutation counts, determined by whole-exome sequencing of tumor tissue, were related to TCR repertoire features. Both alpha and beta chains were TCR-sequenced in approximately 200 tumor regions, 64 matched nontumor lung samples and 45 to 60 PBMC samples obtained at surgery. General study outcomes and caveats: TCR-seq coverage of tumor T cells was estimated to be only around 7% for alpha chains and 13% for beta chains. Confirming at a functional level the hypothesis that regional TCRs recognize regional mutations was considered to require additional single-cell paired TCR alpha and beta sequencing. The tumor nonsynonymous mutation count correlated with the number of expanded alpha and beta TCRs within the tumor. Counts of ubiquitous and regional expanded TCRs correlated with counts of ubiquitous and regional nonsynonymous mutations, respectively.

The junction shows trimming of 4 bases on V and 0 bases on J, plus 9 bases between the germline ends. The germline V gene gives CDR1 as SNHLY and CDR2 as FYNNEI. The CDR3 has 15 amino acids, counting the end cysteine and phenylalanine. Only the CDR3 region is kept as DNA, spanning 45 bases read in frame from base 1. This clonotype is judged medium-sized (0.01 to 0.1%). Its antigen specificity is not known. Per-base qualities were not stored, and no clone one base away is much larger. The method was 5' RACE. The run used a NextSeq 500. In the TCR library protocol, a unique molecular identifier was attached to each TCR cDNA molecule so that PCR and sequencing errors could be corrected. Processing in the source paper ran as follows. TCR identification, UMI-based error correction and CDR3 extraction were performed with Decombinator tools. Expanded TCRs were defined as those above a frequency of 2 per 1,000, corresponding to the top 1% of the tumor frequency distribution. Expanded tumor TCRs were classed as regional if statistically deemed absent (corrected P<0.05) from at least one tumor region, otherwise ubiquitous. Rényi diversity was computed with the R vegan package after subsampling each repertoire 100 times to 5,000 TCRs. To build CDR3 similarity networks, amino acid triplet string-kernel similarity was used, and CDR3s were connected when their pairwise similarity was above 0.82. The raw public data were reprocessed by TCRdb itself: fastp quality trimming at Q25, MiXCR clonotype calling, in-frame beta chains only. Entries that share a CDR3 protein sequence are merged under the most common genes and DNA. The authors' filters were not applied to this entry. The sample records 2,500 or so distinct CDR3 sequences, 10% to 12% of which are singletons. Around 7.8% of the sample rests with the top ten.

This sample's time point label indicates: sample taken at primary tumor resection. Donors were around 69 patients with early-stage, untreated non-small cell lung cancer from the lung TRACERx cohort. For TCR sequencing, whole RNA was extracted from tumor and nontumor lung tissue, or from cryopreserved PBMC samples, and no cell sorting was done. Patients were selected for TCR sequencing only if sufficient RNA was available from at least two tumor regions. Tumor and adjacent nontumor lung specimens were reviewed by a lung pathologist before selection. The sequences come from lung tumor tissue, collected at surgery. The rearranged segments are TRBV2 and TRBJ2-2, and possibly TRBD1, on 6 matching bases. This clonotype was obtained from a female donor with early-stage non-small cell lung cancer. The bases are TGTGCCAGCAGTGTCAGGGGACCGAACACCGGGGAGCTGTTTTTT. This encodes CASSVRGPNTGELFF.